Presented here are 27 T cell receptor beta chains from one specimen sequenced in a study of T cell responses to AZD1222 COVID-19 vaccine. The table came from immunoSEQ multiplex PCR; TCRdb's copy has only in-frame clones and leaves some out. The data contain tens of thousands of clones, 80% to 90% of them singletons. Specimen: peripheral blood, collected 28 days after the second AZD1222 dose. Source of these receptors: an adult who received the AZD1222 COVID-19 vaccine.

For the CDR3, the DNA is TGTGCCAGCAGCACCCCCCGACTAGCGGGAGACCCAGATACGCAGTATTTT. Translation: CASSTPRLAGDPDTQYF. V is TRBV27 and J is TRBJ2-3, with TRBD2 identical over 12 bases. V shed 6 bases and J 4 bases; nucleotides not matched to a gene: 11. The length of the CDR3 is 17 residues. Germline CDR1 reads MNHEY; CDR2 reads SMNVEV (reference sequence).

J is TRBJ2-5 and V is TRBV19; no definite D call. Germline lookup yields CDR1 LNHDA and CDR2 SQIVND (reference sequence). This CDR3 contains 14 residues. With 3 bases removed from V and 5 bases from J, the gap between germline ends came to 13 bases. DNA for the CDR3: TGTGCCAGTAGTATCGTTGCCGATCGGGAGACCCAGTACTTC. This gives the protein CASSIVADRETQYF. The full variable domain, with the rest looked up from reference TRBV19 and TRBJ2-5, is DGGITQSPKYLFRKEGQNVTLSCEQNLNHDAMYWYRQDPGQGLRLIYYSQIVNDFQKGDIAEGYSVSREKKESFPLTVTSAQKNPTAFYLCASSIVADRETQYFGPGTRLLVL.

This CDR3 is CASSFRLAGGPLTDTQYF. CDR3 bases: TGTGCCAGCAGTTTCCGACTAGCGGGAGGTCCCCTCACAGATACGCAGTATTTT. The J gene is TRBJ2-3, the V gene TRBV27; 13 nucleotides agree with TRBD2. J gave up 2 bases and V 3 bases, and 8 bases lay outside the gene matches. Germline-derived CDR1 and CDR2 are MNHEY and SMNVEV (reference sequence). The CDR3 sequence is 18 residues long.

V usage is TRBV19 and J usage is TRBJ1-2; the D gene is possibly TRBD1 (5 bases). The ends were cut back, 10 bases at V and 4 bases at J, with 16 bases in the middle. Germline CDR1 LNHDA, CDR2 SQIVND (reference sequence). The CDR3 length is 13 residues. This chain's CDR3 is CATSDRGVYGYTF. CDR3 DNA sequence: TGTGCCACCTCAGATCGGGGGGTCTATGGCTACACCTTC.

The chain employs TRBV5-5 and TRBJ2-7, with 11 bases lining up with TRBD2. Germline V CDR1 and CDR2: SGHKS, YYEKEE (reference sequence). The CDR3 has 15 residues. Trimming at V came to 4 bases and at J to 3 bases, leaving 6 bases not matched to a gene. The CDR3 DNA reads TGTGCCAGCAGCATTGGCGGGACTAGCGGCTACGAGCAGTACTTC. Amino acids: CASSIGGTSGYEQYF.

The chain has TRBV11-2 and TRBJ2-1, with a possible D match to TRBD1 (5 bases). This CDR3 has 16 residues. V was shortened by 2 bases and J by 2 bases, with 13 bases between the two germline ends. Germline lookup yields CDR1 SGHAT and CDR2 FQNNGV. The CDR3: CASSLRLQETYNEQFF. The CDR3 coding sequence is TGTGCCAGCAGCTTAAGGTTACAGGAGACCTACAATGAGCAGTTCTTC. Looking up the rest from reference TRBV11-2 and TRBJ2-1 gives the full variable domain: EAGVAQSPRYKIIEKRQSVAFWCNPISGHATLYWYQQILGQGPKLLIQFQNNGVVDDSQLPKDRFSAERLKGVDSTLKIQPAKLEDSAVYLCASSLRLQETYNEQFFGPGTRLTVL.

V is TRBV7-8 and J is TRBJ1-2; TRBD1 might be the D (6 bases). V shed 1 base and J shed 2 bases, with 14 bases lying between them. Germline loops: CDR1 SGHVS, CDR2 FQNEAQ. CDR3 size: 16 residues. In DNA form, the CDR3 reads TGTGCCAGCAGCTTAGGTTTTGGGGGCGCGAACTATGGCTACACCTTC. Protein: CASSLGFGGANYGYTF.

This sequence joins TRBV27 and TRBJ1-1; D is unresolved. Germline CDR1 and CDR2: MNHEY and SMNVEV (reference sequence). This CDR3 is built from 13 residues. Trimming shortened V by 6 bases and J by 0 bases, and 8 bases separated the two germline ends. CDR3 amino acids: CASSLVMNTEAFF. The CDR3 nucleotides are TGTGCCAGCAGCCTCGTCATGAACACTGAAGCTTTCTTT.

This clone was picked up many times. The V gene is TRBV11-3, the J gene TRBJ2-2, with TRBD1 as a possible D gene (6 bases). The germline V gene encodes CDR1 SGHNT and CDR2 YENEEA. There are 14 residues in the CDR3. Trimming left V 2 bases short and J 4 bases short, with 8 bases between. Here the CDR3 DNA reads TGTGCCAGCAGCTTACGAGGGGGCACCGGGGAGCTGTTTTTT. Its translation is CASSLRGGTGELFF.

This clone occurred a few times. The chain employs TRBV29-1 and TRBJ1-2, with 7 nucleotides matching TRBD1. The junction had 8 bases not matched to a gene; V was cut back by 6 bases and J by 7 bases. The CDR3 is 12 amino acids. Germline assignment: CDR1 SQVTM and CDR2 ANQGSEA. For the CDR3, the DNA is TGCAGCGTACCCGACAGGGTAGGTGGCTACACCTTC. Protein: CSVPDRVGGYTF.

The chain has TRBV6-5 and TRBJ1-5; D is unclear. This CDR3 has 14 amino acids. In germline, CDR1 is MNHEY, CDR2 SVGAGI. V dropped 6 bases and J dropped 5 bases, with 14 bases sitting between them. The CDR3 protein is CASSNYAGYQPQHF. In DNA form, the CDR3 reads TGTGCCAGCAGCAATTACGCGGGTTATCAGCCCCAGCATTTT.

CDR3 bases: TGCAGTGCGCCACAGGGAGAGACCCAGTACTTC. Its translation is CSAPQGETQYF. The chain carries TRBV20-1 and TRBJ2-5, with TRBD1 as a possible D gene (6 bases). The CDR3 sequence is 11 residues long. The V and J ends lost 6 bases and 4 bases respectively, with 9 bases between them. In germline, CDR1 is DFQATT, CDR2 SNEGSKA (reference sequence).

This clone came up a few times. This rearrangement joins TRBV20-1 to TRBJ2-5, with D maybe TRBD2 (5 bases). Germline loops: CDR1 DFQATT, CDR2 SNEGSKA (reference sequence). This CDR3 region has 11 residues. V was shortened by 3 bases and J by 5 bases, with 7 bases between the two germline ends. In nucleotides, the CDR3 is TGCAGTGCTAGCCCGGGGGAGACCCAGTACTTC. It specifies CSASPGETQYF.

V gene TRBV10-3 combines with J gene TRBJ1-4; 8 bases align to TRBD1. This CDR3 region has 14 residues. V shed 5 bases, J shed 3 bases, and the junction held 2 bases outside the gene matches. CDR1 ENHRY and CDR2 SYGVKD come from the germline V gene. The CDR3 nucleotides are TGTGCCATCAGTAGGGACAGGTCTAATGAAAAACTGTTTTTT. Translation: CAISRDRSNEKLFF.

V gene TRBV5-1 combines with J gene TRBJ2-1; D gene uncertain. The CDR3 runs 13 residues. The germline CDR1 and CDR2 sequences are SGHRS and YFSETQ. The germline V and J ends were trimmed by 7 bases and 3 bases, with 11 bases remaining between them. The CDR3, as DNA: TGCGCCAGCGCCATTGCACTCTACAATGAGCAGTTCTTC. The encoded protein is CASAIALYNEQFF. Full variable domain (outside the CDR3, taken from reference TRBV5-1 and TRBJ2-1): KAGVTQTPRYLIKTRGQQVTLSCSPISGHRSVSWYQQTPGQGLQFLFEYFSETQRNKGNFPGRFSGRQFSNSRSEMNVSTLELGDSALYLCASAIALYNEQFFGPGTRLTVL.

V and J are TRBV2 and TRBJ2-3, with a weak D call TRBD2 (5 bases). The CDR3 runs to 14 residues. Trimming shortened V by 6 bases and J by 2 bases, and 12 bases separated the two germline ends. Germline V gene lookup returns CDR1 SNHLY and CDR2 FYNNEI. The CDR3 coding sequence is TGTGCCAGCAGGGGGTTCGGGGTCACAGATACGCAGTATTTT. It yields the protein CASRGFGVTDTQYF.

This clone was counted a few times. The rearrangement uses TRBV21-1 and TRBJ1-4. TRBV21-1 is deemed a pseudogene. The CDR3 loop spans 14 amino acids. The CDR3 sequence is CASSPGLLHEKLFF. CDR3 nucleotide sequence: TGTGCCAGCAGCCCGGGACTCCTGCATGAAAAACTGTTTTTT.

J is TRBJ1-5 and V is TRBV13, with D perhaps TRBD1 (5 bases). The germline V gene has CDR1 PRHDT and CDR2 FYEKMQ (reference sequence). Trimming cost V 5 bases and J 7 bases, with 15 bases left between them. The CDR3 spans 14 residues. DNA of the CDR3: TGTGCCAGCAGCGAGGGACCCGCGGTACAGCCCCAGCATTTT. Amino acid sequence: CASSEGPAVQPQHF. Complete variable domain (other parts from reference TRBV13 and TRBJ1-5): AAGVIQSPRHLIKEKRETATLKCYPIPRHDTVYWYQQGPGQDPQFLISFYEKMQSDKGSIPDRFSAQQFSDYHSELNMSSLELGDSALYFCASSEGPAVQPQHFGDGTRLSIL.

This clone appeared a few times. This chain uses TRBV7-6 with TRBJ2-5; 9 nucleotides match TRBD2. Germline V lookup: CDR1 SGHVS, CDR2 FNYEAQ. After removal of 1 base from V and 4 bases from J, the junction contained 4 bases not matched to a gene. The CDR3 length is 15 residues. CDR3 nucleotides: TGTGCCAGCAGCTTAGATGCGGGAGGGGCAGAGACCCAGTACTTC. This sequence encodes CASSLDAGGAETQYF.

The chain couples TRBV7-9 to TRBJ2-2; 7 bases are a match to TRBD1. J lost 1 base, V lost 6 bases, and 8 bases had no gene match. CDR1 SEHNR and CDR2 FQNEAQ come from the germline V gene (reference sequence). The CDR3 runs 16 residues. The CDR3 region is CASRGMRTGNTGELFF. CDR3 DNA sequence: TGTGCCAGCAGGGGGATGAGGACAGGGAACACCGGGGAGCTGTTTTTT.

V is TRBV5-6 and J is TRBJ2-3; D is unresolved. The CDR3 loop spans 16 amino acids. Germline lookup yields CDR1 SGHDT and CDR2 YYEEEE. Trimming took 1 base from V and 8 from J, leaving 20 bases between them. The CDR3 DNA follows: TGTGCCAGCAGCTTGCCGCCACCCTATTTAGTAGCTACGCAGTATTTT. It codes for CASSLPPPYLVATQYF.

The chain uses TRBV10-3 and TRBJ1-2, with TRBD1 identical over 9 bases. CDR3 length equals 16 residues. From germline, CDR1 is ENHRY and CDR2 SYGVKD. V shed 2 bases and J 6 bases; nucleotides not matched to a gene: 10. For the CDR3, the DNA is TGTGCCATCAGTGAGCCCGCTCGGGACAGGGTAAATGGCTACACCTTC. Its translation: CAISEPARDRVNGYTF.

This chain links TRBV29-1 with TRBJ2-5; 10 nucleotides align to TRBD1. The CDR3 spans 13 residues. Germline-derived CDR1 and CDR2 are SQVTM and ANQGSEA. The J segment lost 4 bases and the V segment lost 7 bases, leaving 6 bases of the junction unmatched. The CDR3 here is CSAQGQGGETQYF. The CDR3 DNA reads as TGCAGCGCACAAGGACAGGGGGGAGAGACCCAGTACTTC. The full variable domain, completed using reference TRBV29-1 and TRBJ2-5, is SAVISQKPSRDICQRGTSLTIQCQVDSQVTMMFWYRQQPGQSLTLIATANQGSEATYESGFVIDKFPISRPNLTFSTLTVSNMSPEDSSIYLCSAQGQGGETQYFGPGTRLLVL.

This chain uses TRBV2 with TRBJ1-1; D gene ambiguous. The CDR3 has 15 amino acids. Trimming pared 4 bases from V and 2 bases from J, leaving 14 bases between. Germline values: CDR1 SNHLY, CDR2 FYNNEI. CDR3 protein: CASSVGSFGNTEAFF. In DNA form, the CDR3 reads TGTGCCAGCAGTGTCGGGAGCTTCGGTAACACTGAAGCTTTCTTT.

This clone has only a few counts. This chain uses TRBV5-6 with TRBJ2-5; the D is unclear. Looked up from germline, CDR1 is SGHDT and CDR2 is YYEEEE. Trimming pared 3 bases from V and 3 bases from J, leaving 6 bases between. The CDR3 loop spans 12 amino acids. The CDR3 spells CASSWSEETQYF. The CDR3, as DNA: TGTGCCAGCAGCTGGAGCGAAGAGACCCAGTACTTC. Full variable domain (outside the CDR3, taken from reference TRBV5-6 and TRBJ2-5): DAGVTQSPTHLIKTRGQQVTLRCSPKSGHDTVSWYQQALGQGPQFIFQYYEEEERQRGNFPDRFSGHQFPNYSSELNVNALLLGDSALYLCASSWSEETQYFGPGTRLLVL.

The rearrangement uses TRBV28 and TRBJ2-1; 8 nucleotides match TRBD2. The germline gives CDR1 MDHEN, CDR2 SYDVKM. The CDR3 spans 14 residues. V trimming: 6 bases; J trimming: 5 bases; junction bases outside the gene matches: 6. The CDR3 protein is CASRPTSADNEQFF. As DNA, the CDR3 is TGTGCCAGCAGGCCGACTAGCGCCGACAATGAGCAGTTCTTC.

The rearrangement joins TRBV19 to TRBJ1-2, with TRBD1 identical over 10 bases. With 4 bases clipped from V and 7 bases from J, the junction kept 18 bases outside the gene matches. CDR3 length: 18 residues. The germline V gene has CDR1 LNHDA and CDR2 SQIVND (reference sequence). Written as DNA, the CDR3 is TGTGCCAGTAGTACGCTCTTGGGAGACAGGGGGCGTGGATCTGGCTACACCTTC. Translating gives CASSTLLGDRGRGSGYTF.